This TCR beta chain comes out of a study of cytomegalovirus exposure and HLA in healthy donors. Study-wide findings and caveats: It was likely that a cluster of highly shared sequence variants was a sequencing artifact.

This clone has a handful of counts. Antigen: not known. Use of 60 Vbeta and 13 Jbeta primers characterized the PCR. Repertoires were generated with immunoSEQ multiplex PCR, while TCRdb's copy carries only in-frame clones and drops some. The data contain 150,000 to 200,000 clones, about four fifths of them seen just once; the ten biggest clones take up 0.075% to 0.1%. V shed 1 base and J 2 bases; nucleotides not matched to a gene: 9. Germline lookup yields CDR1 MGHRA and CDR2 YSYEKL. The CDR3 has 18 amino acids. This sequence joins TRBV4-1 and TRBJ2-3; 10 nucleotides line up with TRBD2. This sequence originates from a boy between 2 and 10 years old in good health and CMV-seronegative. Sequenced material: PBMCs. CDR3 residues: CASSQVSGGSHSTDTQYF. The CDR3 nucleotides are TGCGCCAGCAGCCAAGTTAGCGGGGGGAGCCATTCCACAGATACGCAGTATTTT.